These 13 T cell receptor beta chains were all obtained from the same sample, sequenced in a study of blood T cells in healthy people across ages. With a J-beta primer mix and a sample-barcoded 5' primer, a second PCR ran about 6 to 11 cycles. TCRdb fed the 5' RACE reads into MiXCR, producing one record per CDR3 protein. The table has fewer than 1.5 million distinct CDR3 sequences, roughly 40% seen once. The sequencing sample was made of blood. All receptors come from a woman under 30 in good health.

This clonotype came up once. This chain uses TRBV5-1 with TRBJ2-7; D not resolved. This CDR3 spans 15 amino acids. V lost 0 bases to trimming and J lost 5 bases, with 15 bases between them. Germline assignment: CDR1 SGHRS and CDR2 YFSETQ. As DNA, the CDR3 is TGCGCCAGCAGCTTGGGTTTCGCCGGCGCCCACGAGCAGTACTTC. This sequence encodes CASSLGFAGAHEQYF.

This clonotype was observed a handful of times. The chain employs TRBV20-1 and TRBJ2-7; TRBD2 agrees at 7 bases. This CDR3 contains 16 residues. The J segment lost 3 bases and the V segment lost 4 bases, leaving 15 bases of the junction unmatched. From germline, CDR1 is DFQATT and CDR2 SNEGSKA (reference sequence). The CDR3 bases are TGCAGTGCTAAAGACCTAGCGGCAGGACACTTCTACGAGCAGTACTTC. Its protein is CSAKDLAAGHFYEQYF.

The CDR3 coding sequence is TGTGCCAGCAGCCCCTGGACAGGGGAAGATACGCAGTATTTT. It translates to CASSPWTGEDTQYF. The chain couples TRBV3-1 to TRBJ2-3; 9 bases map to TRBD1. CDR3 size: 14 residues. The V and J ends lost 4 bases and 5 bases, in that order; junction bases with no gene match: 4. CDR1 LGHDT and CDR2 YNNKEL come from the germline V gene (reference sequence).

This clonotype was seen many times. The chain is built from TRBV12-3 or TRBV12-4 and TRBJ2-5, with D unresolved. This CDR3 has 12 residues. Trimming removed 3 bases at V and 4 bases at J, with 6 bases between. CDR3 loop: CASSFARETQYF. CDR3 coding DNA: TGTGCCAGCAGTTTTGCGCGAGAGACCCAGTACTTC.

A word on this clonotype: One end of the junction is discordant with germline, which a read error may explain. The chain couples TRBV27 to TRBJ1-1, with 9 bases matching TRBD1. The CDR3 consists of 17 residues. Germline lookup yields CDR1 MNHEY and CDR2 SMNVEV (reference sequence). CDR3 residues: CPSSLSIGTGKTPEAFF. The CDR3 bases are TGTCCCAGCAGTTTATCGATCGGGACAGGGAAGACCCCTGAAGCTTTCTTT.

The V call is TRBV20-1, the J call TRBJ1-5; D unclear. Between the trimmed V and J ends, which lost 3 bases and 1 base, there was a span of 10 bases. The germline CDR1 and CDR2 sequences are DFQATT and SNEGSKA (reference sequence). CDR3 length equals 14 residues. The CDR3 reads CSARPPGSNQPQHF. CDR3 in DNA: TGCAGTGCTAGGCCGCCGGGGAGCAATCAGCCCCAGCATTTT.

The V call is TRBV6-4, the J call TRBJ2-1; 7 bases are shared with TRBD2. V dropped 2 bases and J dropped 9; count of bases not matched to a gene: 10. The CDR3 spans 15 residues. Germline V gives CDR1 MRHNA, CDR2 SNTAGT. The CDR3 region has the DNA TGTGCCAGCAGTGACATGGGCGGGAGAAGGTCTGAGCAGTTCTTC. Residues: CASSDMGGRRSEQFF.

The J gene is TRBJ2-3, the V gene TRBV30, with TRBD2 matching 8 bases. Germline-derived CDR1 and CDR2 are GTSNPN and SVGIG (reference sequence). The CDR3 has 15 amino acids. Trimming took 6 bases from V and 1 from J; bases not matched to a gene: 9. CDR3 in amino acids: CACQGNGGGTDTQYF. CDR3 DNA: TGTGCCTGCCAGGGAAACGGGGGGGGCACAGATACGCAGTATTTT.

The chain recombines TRBV12-3 or TRBV12-4 with TRBJ2-1; TRBD2 agrees at 9 bases. CDR3 size: 14 residues. Trimming took 6 bases from V and 8 from J; bases not matched to a gene: 8. CDR3 bases: TGTGCCAGCAGCCTAGGGACTAGCATCGATGAGCAGTTCTTC. It yields the protein CASSLGTSIDEQFF.

About this clonotype: A read error may be the cause here, since a much bigger clone is one base away. V and J are TRBV27 and TRBJ1-1; 7 nucleotides align to TRBD1. This CDR3 is built from 12 residues. Germline V gives CDR1 MNHEY, CDR2 SMNVEV (reference sequence). The CDR3 spells CACSTLQGEAFF. The CDR3 DNA follows: TGTGCCTGCAGTACATTACAGGGGGAAGCTTTCTTT.

This chain links TRBV16 with TRBJ2-3; D gene unclear. Germline CDR1 and CDR2: KGHSY and FQNENV. This CDR3 contains 14 residues. V lost 0 bases, J lost 2 bases, and 6 bases lay in between. DNA for the CDR3: TGTGCCAGCAGCCAATCCGCGTCCACAGATACGCAGTATTTT. The encoded protein is CASSQSASTDTQYF. Variable domain in full (rest from reference TRBV16 and TRBJ2-3): GEEVAQTPKHLVRGEGQKAKLYCAPIKGHSYVFWYQQVLKNEFKFLISFQNENVFDETGMPKERFSAKCLPNSPCSLEIQATKLEDSAVYFCASSQSASTDTQYFGPGTRLTVL.

CDR3 residues: CASSPNSGRGNTEAFF. CDR3 sequence (DNA): TGTGCCAGCAGCCCCAACAGCGGCCGCGGGAACACTGAAGCTTTCTTT. The chain is built from TRBV7-8 and TRBJ1-1; D is unresolved. Germline assignment: CDR1 SGHVS and CDR2 FQNEAQ. CDR3 length equals 16 residues. V lost 5 bases and J 1 base, leaving 17 bases between the germline ends.

This clonotype came up a few times. The chain couples TRBV5-1 to TRBJ1-2; D uncertain. The length of the CDR3 is 14 residues. The V end was cut by 0 bases, the J end by 7 bases, with 13 bases between. Germline values: CDR1 SGHRS, CDR2 YFSETQ. CDR3 amino acids: CASSLESGLGGYTF. Here the CDR3 DNA reads TGCGCCAGCAGCTTGGAGTCAGGATTAGGTGGCTACACCTTC.